This TCR beta chain derives from a study of cytomegalovirus exposure and HLA in healthy donors (dated 2017 in TCRdb). For the study in its entirety: According to an earlier analysis of 587 of the donors, some 170 million T cells yielded approximately 120 million unique TCR beta sequences and about 280 Gb of sequence data. On average, around 230,000 unique TCR beta nucleotide sequences were sequenced per donor among roughly 430 genotyped donors of the cohort, with roughly 18% of those sequences being non-productive. A later genetic analysis used genome-wide SNP genotypes for about 60% of the 666 donors, treating that subset as a discovery cohort. Every repertoire in the discovery cohort had been generated on one and the same sequencing platform. Rather than drawing on any new phenotypic data, the later analysis identified candidate immune exposures from TCR beta sequences and the way those sequences occurred across donors. Using immunosequencing, the study profiled T cell repertoires from about 620 subjects and related those repertoires to cytomegalovirus serostatus. Typing coverage varied by locus: about 629-640 donors for A, B, C, DRB1 and DQB1; approximately 500 for DQA1; nearly 610 for DPA1; around 450 for DPB1. An early release covering just under 650 HLA-typed donors comprised 250 to 350 gigabases of sequencing data and roughly 85 million unique TCR sequences. Both class I and class II loci were covered by HLA typing, at four-digit resolution. Roughly 5 DR-DQ haplotypes were handled as single units for association and clustering, since linkage in the cohort was strong. Donor age, sex, ethnicity and CMV serostatus were compiled together with the repertoire data. The study aimed to test whether cataloging public T cell receptors could reveal signatures of past pathogen exposure. A later analysis re-examined previously published TCR beta repertoires from around 670 donors and added high-resolution HLA genotyping to investigate patterns of TCR occurrence. Besides the first cohort of 666 subjects, a separate validation cohort made up of roughly 120 different subjects was used. To predict cytomegalovirus infection status, the study combined high-throughput TCR immunosequencing, statistical association of individual TCRs with disease status, and machine learning. Of the approximately 370 genotyped donors, 81% were placed in the genetic ancestry cluster associated with self-reported Caucasian donors. An earlier analysis of approximately 630 of the donors applied high-throughput TCR beta sequencing to assess whether each TCR beta V gene segment acted as functional or pseudogenic.

In its sample, this clone was seen once. Its antigen is not yet known. Per-base quality was not reported, and no clone a single base away is much larger than it. The cohort comprised some 700 healthy bone marrow donors. At the time of sampling, all cohort members were nominally healthy, though unrecorded immune exposures were likely present. The donor tested CMV seronegative, placing the donor among the 350 or so seronegative members of the cohort. A peripheral blood sample was provided by each donor, and peripheral blood mononuclear cells were used for TCR beta sequencing. Genomic DNA was extracted from the blood cell samples with the Qiagen DNeasy Blood Extraction Kit. The library was prepared using the immunoSEQ multiplex PCR assay. For the multiplex PCR, a mixture combining 60 forward primers for TCR Vbeta segments and 13 reverse primers for TCR Jbeta segments was used. The CDR3 region of rearranged TCR beta genes was amplified from genomic DNA with a multiplex PCR assay. On the Illumina HiSeq System, the amplified TCR beta libraries were sequenced as 87-base-pair reads. The source study handled its data this way. In a later analysis, approximately 74 million unique TCR beta chains were counted across the roughly 610 repertoires, and some 10 million of these chains were shared by at least two donors. A nearest-neighbor algorithm error-corrected the raw reads and collapsed the reads into unique sequences, merging closely related sequences to remove PCR and sequencing errors. CDR3 sequences were aligned to IMGT reference sequences to assign V, D and J gene segments. Each retained sequence needed at least a six-nucleotide match to both a V gene segment and a J gene segment. Rearrangements were called productive when the CDR3 lacked stop codons and stayed in frame with V and J; all others were non-productive. Following IMGT convention, CDR3 was defined as the stretch from the second conserved V-encoded cysteine to the conserved J-encoded phenylalanine. In an earlier analysis of around 570 of the donors, sequences lacking an unambiguous match to a single V gene segment were excluded. An earlier analysis of several hundred of the donors called V segments functional above 56.7% productive rearrangements and segregating when the between-donor standard deviation exceeded 5%. A statistical classification framework was developed to diagnose cytomegalovirus status using the catalog of TCR beta chain sequences. In a later analysis, V and J genes were assigned by comparing TCR nucleotide sequences against IMGT/GENE-DB human TR gene sequences. Using the TCRdist pipeline, a later analysis assigned CDR3 sequences along with most-parsimonious VDJ recombination scenarios. In a later analysis, each TCR beta chain was defined by its CDR3 amino acid sequence together with its V-gene family, and reads lacking a unique V-gene family were excluded. A later analysis removed 500 to 600 highly shared, low-generation-probability nucleotide sequences to deal with suspected cross-contamination and a sequencing artifact. In a later analysis, a clonal expansion index was calculated for each public chain from normalized within-repertoire ranks of inferred template counts. A later analysis computed generation probabilities with a VDJ recombination model fitted to out-of-frame rearrangements, and checked the results against IGoR. In a later analysis, hypergeometric tests were used to score TCR-TCR, TCR-HLA and TCR-CMV co-occurrence, with a repertoire-size bias correction applied to TCR pairs. A later analysis estimated false discovery rates by permuting HLA or CMV assignments 20 times. A later analysis grouped co-occurring TCRs with DBSCAN, adding TCRdist sequence similarity when clustering within HLA-allele-positive subsets. Co-occurrence clustering excluded repertoires with fewer than 30,000 or more than 120,000 public chains, plus five with anomalous nucleotide sharing. Entries here come from immuneACCESS through TCRdb and include only in-frame sequences with V and J called. Some clones fail to appear in such tables; in the studies checked, an unresolved V gene covers under half of the shortfall, and the cause of the remainder is unknown. D and trimming come from the DNA, and the V and J calls and clone size come from that table. For this sample the table gives over 80,000 clones, of which 70% to 75% were detected only once. Over 3% of the sample belongs to the ten largest clones.

The germline V gene provides CDR1 LGHNA and CDR2 YSLEER. Germline trimming: 0 bases from V, 3 bases from J; junction bases outside gene matches: 13. The CDR3 contains 19 residues, cysteine and phenylalanine counted. Only the CDR3 DNA is retained, 57 bases long and in frame from the first base. The full study reports these points: Broadly in line with IMGT annotations, most TCR beta V segments showed up in productive rearrangements about 90% or about 30% of the time in an earlier analysis of under 700 of the donors. The authors suggested that the approach could potentially be generalized to other disease states and immunological phenotypes. Some IMGT-functional V segments, including TRBV6-2 and TRBV6-3, could not be distinguished by the 87-base-pair reads and were therefore excluded. A later analysis found that HLA-associated TCR beta chains were more clonally expanded and had lower generation probabilities than equally common non-associated chains. A cluster of highly shared sequence variants was judged likely to be a technical artifact of the sequencing pipeline. A further reported finding was that TCR beta sequences accurately predicted the HLA-A and HLA-B alleles for most subjects in the first cohort. In a later analysis, the rate of TCR association differed among HLA loci, with DRB1 alleles having the most associated TCRs and HLA-C alleles having the fewest. A later genetic analysis associated a missense DCLRE1C variant with V-gene and J-gene trimming of TCR beta chains, and an independent cohort replicated the association. In a later analysis, several top co-occurrence clusters were reported to appear linked to parvovirus B19, influenza, CMV and Epstein-Barr virus. Correlated functional status among segregating V segments might be attributable to linkage disequilibrium, but an unknown experimental factor could not be ruled out. Because some donors lacked HLA typing at each locus, the association tests relied only on the typed subset. The classifier was reported to diagnose cytomegalovirus status with high specificity and sensitivity in both the original cohort and the validation cohort. For the cohort, immune exposure information was limited to CMV serostatus. Compared with the approximately 670-donor mean, donors in an Asian-associated ancestry cluster had fewer N-insertions in productive TCRs, according to a later genetic analysis. The study gave a list of 150 to 200 TCR beta chains associated with cytomegalovirus. In a later analysis, about 16,000 TCR beta sequences were associated with specific HLA alleles at a false discovery rate of 0.05. In this cohort, only TCR beta chains were sequenced, and detectable features were limited by the absence of alpha or paired-chain data. Because counts were too low, roughly 17 rarely observed V segments, including chromosome 9 orphons, were left out of the earlier analysis of roughly 600 of the donors. In vitro tests confirmed that three of the cytomegalovirus-associated TCR beta chains recognize cytomegalovirus antigens. Strong co-occurrence of HLA alleles, especially DR and DQ, made assigning TCR associations to individual alleles difficult. A later analysis found that most CMV-associated TCR beta chains appeared HLA-restricted, with HLA associations seemingly driven largely by CMV exposure. Sequencing depth was assumed to be roughly uniform across donors in the presence/absence analyses, though that assumption may not hold. Most TCR sequences were seen in very few donors, while some public TCRs were found in many individuals.

The sequenced material came from PBMCs. The receptor was derived from a middle-aged man in good health and CMV-seronegative. The sequence is built from TRBV4-3 and TRBJ1-4, with 7 junctional bases fitting TRBD1. The DNA sequence reads TGCGCCAGCAGCCAAGATTTAAGGGGGTCCGGGACAGCTAATGAAAAACTGTTTTTT. Its coded protein is CASSQDLRGSGTANEKLFF.